This T cell receptor beta chain was recovered during a study of blood T cell repertoires in COVID-19. Across the whole study: Samples taken during acute and convalescent COVID-19 were collected in the United States, Italy and Spain.

This table comes from immunoSEQ multiplex PCR, and its TCRdb copy is limited to in-frame clones, with some not included. The sample has about 140,000 clones; approximately 85% are singletons. CDR1 SGHNT and CDR2 YYREEE come from the germline V gene (reference sequence). Trimming shortened V by 2 bases and J by 5 bases, and 14 bases separated the two germline ends. There are 14 residues in the CDR3. This clonotype originated in a woman older than 75 with acute or convalescent COVID-19. The chain is built from TRBV5-4 and TRBJ2-7; a possible D gene is TRBD2 (6 bases). The sample was peripheral blood. The DNA of the CDR3 is TGTGCCAGCAGCTTTCAGGTCGCGGGGAACGAGCAGTACTTC. This encodes CASSFQVAGNEQYF.